Included here is one TCR beta chain sequence, with context. In the original workflow: Estimates of nucleated cell counts were drawn from the amplification of reference gene primers. TCRdb keeps only in-frame clones here, not all; method: immunoSEQ multiplex PCR. That table gives V, J and clone size, and the DNA gave D and trimming. The sample lists approximately 130,000 clones, approximately 86% occurring once. The entry originates in a study of blood T cell repertoires in COVID-19. Study-wide context: The samples span acute and convalescent COVID-19 from the United States, Italy and Spain. PBMCs, B-cell-depleted T cells, or T cells were the source of the cDNA or gDNA that made up the material.

V dropped 3 bases and J dropped 2; count of bases not matched to a gene: 6. The germline CDR1 and CDR2 sequences are LGHNA and YNFKEQ. The CDR3 is made up of 16 amino acids. The TCR was taken from a woman in her fifties or sixties who had recovered from COVID-19. V usage is TRBV4-2 and J usage is TRBJ2-7; 11 nucleotides align to TRBD1. Sequencing used peripheral blood. DNA for the CDR3: TGTGCCAGCAGCCATTTGGCGGGACAGGGGGCCTACGAGCAGTACTTC. Translating it yields CASSHLAGQGAYEQYF.